The present entry profiles one T cell receptor beta chain with its context. The record originates from a study of blood T cell repertoires in COVID-19. Using immunoSEQ multiplex PCR, the repertoire was profiled, and TCRdb retains in-frame clones only, with some absent. The profile shows some 140,000 clones, around 83% of them singletons. Germline V gene sequence: CDR1 WNHNN, CDR2 SYGVQD (reference sequence). CDR3 size: 15 residues. Unmatched junction bases numbered 6, after V lost 4 bases and J lost 1 base. The sequence was collected from a man aged 30-40 years who had recovered from COVID-19. The sample comprised PBMCs or T cells enriched from blood (not recorded which). The V gene is TRBV10-1, the J gene TRBJ2-7, with 8 bases lining up with TRBD1. The CDR3 is CASSADRELSYEQYF. Written as DNA, the CDR3 is TGCGCCAGCAGTGCGGACAGGGAACTTTCCTACGAGCAGTACTTC.